These 9 T cell receptor beta chains came from one sample sequenced in a study of cytomegalovirus exposure and HLA in healthy donors. Amplification used 60 Vbeta primers and 13 Jbeta primers. Data came from immunoSEQ multiplex PCR; TCRdb stores just in-frame clones and leaves some out. The sample includes about 110,000 clones, over 60% of them seen just once. Sequencing was done on a sample of PBMCs. Source of these receptors: a woman aged 55-69 years in good health and CMV-seropositive.

This clone was observed a handful of times. The chain employs TRBV4-1 and TRBJ2-2; tentatively, D is TRBD1 (6 bases). CDR1 is MGHRA and CDR2 is YSYEKL in the germline V gene. The V end lost 4 bases, the J end lost 4 bases, and 13 bases lay between the germline ends. The CDR3 runs 15 residues. As DNA, the CDR3 is TGCGCCAGCAGCCCTTCCAGGGGATCCACCGGGGAGCTGTTTTTT. It is translated as CASSPSRGSTGELFF.

The J gene is TRBJ1-5, the V gene TRBV19; 7 bases are a match to TRBD1. This CDR3 contains 16 residues. The trim removed 6 bases at V and 6 bases at J, leaving 14 bases unmatched. Germline V lookup: CDR1 LNHDA, CDR2 SQIVND (reference sequence). The CDR3 bases are TGTGCCAGTAGGAGGGGGCTGATGAGGCAGGGTCAGCCCCAGCATTTT. It yields the protein CASRRGLMRQGQPQHF.

The chain combines TRBV5-6 with TRBJ1-1, with D uncertain. CDR1 is SGHDT and CDR2 is YYEEEE in the germline V gene. CDR3 size: 14 residues. Trimming shortened V by 2 bases and J by 1 base, and 9 bases separated the two germline ends. Here the CDR3 reads CASSLWQENTEAFF. The CDR3, as DNA: TGTGCCAGCAGCTTATGGCAAGAGAACACTGAAGCTTTCTTT.

This clone was recorded a few times. The V call is TRBV9, the J call TRBJ2-4, with 11 positions matching TRBD2. Germline CDR1 SGDLS, CDR2 YYNGEE. The CDR3 is 19 residues long. The V segment lost 3 bases and the J segment 3 bases; nucleotides outside the gene matches: 14. In DNA form, the CDR3 reads TGTGCCAGCAGCGCTGATAGCGGGAGGGCCCGAACTCACAAAAACATTCAGTACTTC. Translating it yields CASSADSGRARTHKNIQYF. Drawing the rest from reference TRBV9 and TRBJ2-4, the complete variable domain is DSGVTQTPKHLITATGQRVTLRCSPRSGDLSVYWYQQSLDQGLQFLIQYYNGEERAKGNILERFSAQQFPDLHSELNLSSLELGDSALYFCASSADSGRARTHKNIQYFGAGTRLSVL.

The V gene is TRBV9, the J gene TRBJ1-2, with 7 bases aligning to TRBD1. The CDR3 spans 15 residues. The V gene's germline CDR1 is SGDLS and CDR2 YYNGEE. V dropped 0 bases and J dropped 5; count of bases not matched to a gene: 7. The CDR3 spells CASSVGRQGIYGYTF. DNA of the CDR3: TGTGCCAGCAGCGTAGGTCGACAGGGTATATATGGCTACACCTTC.

This chain joins TRBV7-3 and TRBJ2-1, with 7 bases lining up with TRBD2. Germline V gives CDR1 SGHTA, CDR2 FQGTGA. V shed 3 bases and J 9 bases; nucleotides not matched to a gene: 8. The CDR3 totals 14 residues. The DNA for the CDR3 is TGTGCCAGCAGCTTGCTGGGCGGGAGTAGTGAGCAGTTCTTC. It yields the protein CASSLLGGSSEQFF.

This clone showed up just a few times. The CDR3 protein is CASSREGKVFF. The CDR3 nucleotides are TGTGCCAGCAGCCGGGAGGGGAAGGTGTTTTTT. The rearrangement joins TRBV6-1 to TRBJ1-4; TRBD1 is a possible D gene (5 bases). The germline V gene has CDR1 MNHNS and CDR2 SASEGT. CDR3 length: 11 residues. Trimming stripped 6 bases from V and 15 bases from J, with 14 bases between.

The genes are TRBV18 and TRBJ2-7, with D possibly matching TRBD1 (5 bases). The V gene lost 0 bases and the J gene lost 6 bases, with 6 bases spanning the gap. Germline CDR1 is KGHSH and CDR2 is LQKENI. The CDR3 has 12 residues. CDR3 amino acids: CASSPPQGEQYF. The CDR3 region has the DNA TGTGCCAGCTCACCACCCCAGGGCGAGCAGTACTTC.

The chain joins TRBV6-5 to TRBJ1-1; unclear D gene. Between the trimmed V and J ends, which lost 0 bases and 1 base, there was a span of 9 bases. CDR1 MNHEY and CDR2 SVGAGI come from the germline V gene. The length of the CDR3 is 15 residues. CDR3 DNA sequence: TGTGCCAGCAGTTACTCTCCAGGCCAGAACACTGAAGCTTTCTTT. The encoded protein is CASSYSPGQNTEAFF.